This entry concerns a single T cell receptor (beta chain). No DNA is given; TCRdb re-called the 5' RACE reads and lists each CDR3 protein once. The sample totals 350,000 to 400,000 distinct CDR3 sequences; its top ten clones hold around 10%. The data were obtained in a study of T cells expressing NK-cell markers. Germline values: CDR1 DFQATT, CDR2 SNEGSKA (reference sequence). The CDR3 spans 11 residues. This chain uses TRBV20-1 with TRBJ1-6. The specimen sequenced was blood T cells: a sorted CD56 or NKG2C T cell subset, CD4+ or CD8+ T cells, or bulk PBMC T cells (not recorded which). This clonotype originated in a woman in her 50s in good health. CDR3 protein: CSARANGALHF.